These 25 T cell receptor beta chains were sequenced from one sample in a study of Ad26.COV2.S vaccination and SARS-CoV-2 variants. Treatment here: approximately 18 received Ad26.COV2.S at low or high dose, single or two shots; 5 received placebo; per-sample allocation not given. Sampling took place 63 days after the first vaccine or placebo injection. The assay was immunoSEQ multiplex PCR, and TCRdb's table has in-frame clones only and misses some. The repertoire holds about 350,000 clones, with 70% to 90% as singletons. Here the sequenced sample was peripheral blood, taken in a trial of Ad26.COV2.S vaccine versus placebo. The receptor source for this set is a person aged 18-60 years who received the Ad26.COV2.S COVID-19 vaccine or a placebo.

The J gene is TRBJ2-2, the V gene TRBV6-5, with a possible D match to TRBD2 (5 bases). Germline assignment: CDR1 MNHEY and CDR2 SVGAGI. This CDR3 contains 14 residues. Trimming cost V 4 bases and J 2 bases, with 8 bases left between them. The CDR3 loop reads CASSSLGNTGELFF. The CDR3 coding sequence is TGTGCCAGCAGTTCACTAGGTAACACCGGGGAGCTGTTTTTT.

This clone was seen a single time. The gene calls are TRBV19 and TRBJ1-1; TRBD1 might be the D (5 bases). Germline CDR1 LNHDA, CDR2 SQIVND (reference sequence). Trimming took 8 bases from V and 1 from J, leaving 17 bases between them. This CDR3 has 15 residues. CDR3 loop: CASVKTVWGNTEAFF. The CDR3 bases are TGTGCCAGTGTCAAGACAGTGTGGGGGAACACTGAAGCTTTCTTT.

This chain connects TRBV30 to TRBJ2-2; unclear D gene. V gave up 2 bases and J gave up 8 bases, with 12 bases separating them. The V gene's germline CDR1 is GTSNPN and CDR2 SVGIG (reference sequence). CDR3 length equals 13 residues. DNA for the CDR3: TGTGCCTGGAGTTCCGAGATCCTAGGGGAGCTGTTTTTT. It codes for CAWSSEILGELFF.

This chain uses TRBV7-2 with TRBJ1-4; D ambiguous. V lost 1 base to trimming and J lost 7 bases, with 4 bases between them. Germline V gene data show CDR1 as SGHTA and CDR2 as FQGNSA. This CDR3 is 12 amino acids long. Here the CDR3 DNA reads TGTGCCAGCAGCTTAGTCGGTGAAAAACTGTTTTTT. Residues: CASSLVGEKLFF. The entire variable domain, with the rest obtained from reference TRBV7-2 and TRBJ1-4, is as follows: GAGVSQSPSNKVTEKGKDVELRCDPISGHTALYWYRQSLGQGLEFLIYFQGNSAPDKSGLPSDRFSAERTGGSVSTLTIQRTQQEDSAVYLCASSLVGEKLFFGSGTQLSVL.

This clone was counted once. The rearrangement joins TRBV28 to TRBJ2-5, with 7 nucleotides matching TRBD1. CDR3 size: 14 residues. The V segment lost 4 bases and the J segment 4 bases; nucleotides outside the gene matches: 6. CDR1 MDHEN and CDR2 SYDVKM come from the germline V gene. This CDR3 reads CASSSPTGSETQYF. The CDR3 region has the DNA TGTGCCAGCAGTTCACCGACAGGGTCAGAGACCCAGTACTTC.

The chain combines TRBV30 with TRBJ1-4; TRBD1 matches at 7 bases. The germline gives CDR1 GTSNPN, CDR2 SVGIG (reference sequence). The CDR3 is made up of 15 amino acids. V lost 4 bases to trimming and J lost 5 bases; unmatched junction nucleotides: 10. CDR3 sequence: CAWKNKGGWNEKLFF. The CDR3, as DNA: TGTGCCTGGAAAAACAAAGGGGGCTGGAATGAAAAACTGTTTTTT.

In its sample, this clone was seen once. This chain uses TRBV10-3 with TRBJ2-7, with 8 bases lining up with TRBD1. Looked up from germline, CDR1 is ENHRY and CDR2 is SYGVKD. This CDR3 comprises 13 residues. After removal of 4 bases from V and 5 bases from J, the junction contained 4 bases not matched to a gene. This CDR3 reads CAISATGGDEQYF. The CDR3 bases are TGTGCCATCAGTGCCACAGGGGGAGACGAGCAGTACTTC.

As concerns this clone: At one end the junction does not follow the germline gene, possibly because of a read error. The V and J genes are TRBV5-4 and TRBJ2-5; 14 positions agree with TRBD2. CDR1 and CDR2 (germline): SGHNT, YYREEE (reference sequence). The CDR3 spans 18 residues. The CDR3 coding sequence is TGTGCCAGCAGCTTGAAAGGGACTAGCGGGGGTACCCAAGGGACCCAGTACTTC. Encoded protein: CASSLKGTSGGTQGTQYF. Supplemented by reference TRBV5-4 and TRBJ2-5, the full variable domain reads ETGVTQSPTHLIKTRGQQVTLRCSSQSGHNTVSWYQQALGQGPQFIFQYYREEENGRGNFPPRFSGLQFPNYSSELNVNALELDDSALYLCASSLKGTSGGTQGTQYFGPGTRLLVL.

The V call is TRBV5-5, the J call TRBJ1-2; D perhaps matches TRBD1 (5 bases). Trimming took 3 bases from V and 7 from J, leaving 7 bases between them. The germline CDR1 and CDR2 sequences are SGHKS and YYEKEE (reference sequence). The CDR3 covers 11 residues. The CDR3 DNA sequence: TGTGCCAGCAGCTCCGGGGGTGGCTACACCTTC. It yields the protein CASSSGGGYTF.

The chain is built from TRBV29-1 and TRBJ2-3; 16 bases match TRBD2. CDR3 length equals 14 residues. CDR1 is SQVTM and CDR2 is ANQGSEA in the germline V gene. Germline trimming cut 7 bases from V and 4 bases from J; bases unmatched to any gene: 2. Here the CDR3 DNA reads TGCAGCGGAGGGACTAGCGGGGGGGCAGATACGCAGTATTTT. Translated: CSGGTSGGADTQYF.

The rearrangement uses TRBV5-1 and TRBJ2-7; 14 positions agree with TRBD2. The CDR3 runs 15 residues. The J segment lost 6 bases and the V segment lost 4 bases, leaving 6 bases of the junction unmatched. CDR1 SGHRS and CDR2 YFSETQ come from the germline V gene. The CDR3, as DNA: TGCGCCAGCAGCACCGGGACTAGCGGGAGTGGCGAGCAGTACTTC. Translation: CASSTGTSGSGEQYF.

This chain links TRBV18 with TRBJ1-3; weak D call: TRBD1 (6 bases). Trimming removed 0 bases from V and 0 bases from J, with 12 bases in between. CDR1 is KGHSH, CDR2 LQKENI, per germline. This CDR3 spans 17 amino acids. For the CDR3, the DNA is TGTGCCAGCTCACCACCGGGACAAGGGAGCTCTGGAAACACCATATATTTT. Protein product: CASSPPGQGSSGNTIYF.

The chain uses TRBV20-1 and TRBJ1-1; 7 bases are shared with TRBD1. Germline CDR1 is DFQATT and CDR2 is SNEGSKA (reference sequence). J was trimmed by 5 bases and V by 3 bases; bases with no gene match: 3. CDR3 length: 12 amino acids. In nucleotides, the CDR3 is TGCAGTGCTAGTTCAGGGGGAACTGAAGCTTTCTTT. It translates to CSASSGGTEAFF.

The chain uses TRBV15 and TRBJ1-4, with D possibly TRBD1 on 5 matching bases. Germline CDR1 is LNHNV and CDR2 is YYDKDF (reference sequence). V shed 0 bases and J shed 10 bases, with 12 bases lying between them. The CDR3 consists of 14 residues. The chain's CDR3 is CATSRDMGEGKLFF. The CDR3 DNA reads TGTGCCACCAGCAGAGATATGGGGGAAGGAAAACTGTTTTTT.

The V call is TRBV19, the J call TRBJ1-5; no reliable D call. The CDR3 covers 15 residues. The ends were cut back, 1 base at V and 4 bases at J, with 11 bases in the middle. Germline assignment: CDR1 LNHDA and CDR2 SQIVND (reference sequence). For the CDR3, the DNA is TGTGCCAGTAGTATAGGATTAGGGATAAATCAGCCCCAGCATTTT. The encoded protein is CASSIGLGINQPQHF.

This chain links TRBV4-3 with TRBJ2-5, with a weak D call TRBD1 (5 bases). Germline V CDR1 and CDR2: LGHNA, YSLEER. The CDR3 contains 16 residues. The germline V and J ends were trimmed by 0 bases and 2 bases, with 13 bases remaining between them. The CDR3 is CASSQDFPGPQETQYF. The CDR3 DNA follows: TGCGCCAGCAGCCAAGATTTTCCAGGGCCACAAGAGACCCAGTACTTC.

CDR3 in amino acids: CASSAGTAYEQYF. In DNA form, the CDR3 reads TGTGCCAGCAGCGCCGGGACAGCCTACGAGCAGTACTTC. The chain is built from TRBV9 and TRBJ2-7; 7 positions match TRBD1. This CDR3 spans 13 amino acids. The germline V gene encodes CDR1 SGDLS and CDR2 YYNGEE. J lost 2 bases, V lost 3 bases, and 2 bases had no gene match. Full variable domain (outside the CDR3, taken from reference TRBV9 and TRBJ2-7): DSGVTQTPKHLITATGQRVTLRCSPRSGDLSVYWYQQSLDQGLQFLIQYYNGEERAKGNILERFSAQQFPDLHSELNLSSLELGDSALYFCASSAGTAYEQYFGPGTRLTVT.

This clone showed up just a few times. V is TRBV29-1 and J is TRBJ2-1, with 10 bases matching TRBD1. Germline values: CDR1 SQVTM, CDR2 ANQGSEA. The CDR3 is 13 residues long. V lost 3 bases to trimming and J lost 6 bases; unmatched junction nucleotides: 2. CDR3 residues: CSVDGTGVNEQFF. The CDR3 bases are TGCAGCGTTGATGGGACAGGGGTCAATGAGCAGTTCTTC.

This chain links TRBV20-1 with TRBJ1-1, with a weak D call TRBD1 (6 bases). The CDR3 contains 13 residues. The germline V gene has CDR1 DFQATT and CDR2 SNEGSKA (reference sequence). The V and J ends lost 3 bases and 4 bases respectively, with 12 bases between them. The CDR3 reads CSASWQGITEAFF. DNA for the CDR3: TGCAGTGCTAGTTGGCAGGGGATCACTGAAGCTTTCTTT.

The V call is TRBV7-9, the J call TRBJ2-7; D ambiguous. CDR1 is SEHNR and CDR2 is FQNEAQ in the germline V gene (reference sequence). The V end was cut by 4 bases, the J end by 2 bases, with 15 bases between. This CDR3 is 15 amino acids long. Here the CDR3 reads CASSSRWPDPYEQYF. The CDR3 DNA reads as TGTGCCAGCAGCTCTCGATGGCCCGACCCCTACGAGCAGTACTTC.

This rearrangement joins TRBV7-9 to TRBJ2-1, with a possible D match to TRBD2 (6 bases). The germline gives CDR1 SEHNR, CDR2 FQNEAQ (reference sequence). This CDR3 comprises 17 residues. The V end lost 3 bases, the J end lost 0 bases, and 15 bases lay between the germline ends. CDR3 sequence reads: CASSLALVGSSYNEQFF. The CDR3 nucleotides are TGTGCCAGCAGCTTGGCCCTCGTCGGGAGCTCCTACAATGAGCAGTTCTTC.

V usage is TRBV6-5 and J usage is TRBJ1-4; D not resolved. The CDR3 is 15 amino acids. V lost 5 bases to trimming and J lost 7 bases, with 17 bases between them. Germline loops: CDR1 MNHEY, CDR2 SVGAGI. CDR3 region: CASSHQPVNPEKLFF. The CDR3 bases are TGTGCCAGCAGTCACCAACCCGTGAATCCTGAAAAACTGTTTTTT.

The rearrangement joins TRBV7-2 to TRBJ2-1; D tentatively reads TRBD1 or TRBD2 (6 bases each). CDR1 and CDR2 (germline): SGHTA, FQGNSA. Trimming removed 2 bases from V and 7 bases from J, with 12 bases in between. The CDR3 runs 14 residues. The CDR3 coding sequence is TGTGCCAGCAGCTTATGGGGGGCTGGGAATGAGCAGTTCTTC. It encodes CASSLWGAGNEQFF.

The chain carries TRBV30 and TRBJ1-6, with 8 positions matching TRBD1. Trimming took 1 base from V and 4 from J; bases not matched to a gene: 15. The CDR3 contains 19 residues. From germline, CDR1 is GTSNPN and CDR2 SVGIG (reference sequence). The CDR3 DNA reads TGTGCCTGGAGTGCCTTACCAGCGGACAGGGTTGAATATAATTCACCCCTCCACTTT. Its protein product is CAWSALPADRVEYNSPLHF.

The chain carries TRBV6-4 and TRBJ1-1, with unresolved D. CDR1 is MRHNA, CDR2 SNTAGT, per germline. Trimming removed 8 bases at V and 0 bases at J, with 19 bases between. The CDR3 runs to 16 residues. DNA of the CDR3: TGTGCCAGCGAACAACCAACAACTCGCGTGAACACTGAAGCTTTCTTT. Its protein product is CASEQPTTRVNTEAFF.